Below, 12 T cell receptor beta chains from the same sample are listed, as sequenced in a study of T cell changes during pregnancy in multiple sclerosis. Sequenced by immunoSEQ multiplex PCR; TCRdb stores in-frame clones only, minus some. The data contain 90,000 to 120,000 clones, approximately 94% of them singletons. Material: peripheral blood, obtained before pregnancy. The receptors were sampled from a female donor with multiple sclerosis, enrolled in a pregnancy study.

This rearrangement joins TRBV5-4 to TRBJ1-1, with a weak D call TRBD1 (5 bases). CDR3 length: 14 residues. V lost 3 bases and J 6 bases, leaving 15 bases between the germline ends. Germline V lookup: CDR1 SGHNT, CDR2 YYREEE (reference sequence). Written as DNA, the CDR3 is TGTGCCAGCAGCTCGGGCCAGGGCCGTTCTGAAGCTTTCTTT. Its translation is CASSSGQGRSEAFF. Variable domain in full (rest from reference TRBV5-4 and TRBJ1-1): ETGVTQSPTHLIKTRGQQVTLRCSSQSGHNTVSWYQQALGQGPQFIFQYYREEENGRGNFPPRFSGLQFPNYSSELNVNALELDDSALYLCASSSGQGRSEAFFGQGTRLTVV.

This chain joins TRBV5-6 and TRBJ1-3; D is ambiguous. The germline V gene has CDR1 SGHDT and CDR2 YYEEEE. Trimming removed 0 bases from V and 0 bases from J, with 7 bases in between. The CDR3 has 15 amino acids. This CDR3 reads CASSLGGFSGNTIYF. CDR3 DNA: TGTGCCAGCAGCTTGGGAGGCTTCTCTGGAAACACCATATATTTT.

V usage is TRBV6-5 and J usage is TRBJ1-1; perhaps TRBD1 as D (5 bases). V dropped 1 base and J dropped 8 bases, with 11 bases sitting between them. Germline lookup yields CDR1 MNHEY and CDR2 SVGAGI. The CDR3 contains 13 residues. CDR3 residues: CASSYWEGQEAFF. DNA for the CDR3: TGTGCCAGCAGTTACTGGGAGGGGCAGGAAGCTTTCTTT.

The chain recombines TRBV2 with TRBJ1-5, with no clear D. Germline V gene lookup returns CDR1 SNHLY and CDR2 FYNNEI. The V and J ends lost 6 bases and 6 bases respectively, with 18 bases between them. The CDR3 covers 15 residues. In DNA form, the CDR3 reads TGTGCCAGCAGCTACCCCGGGGAGGGAGGTCAGCCCCAGCATTTT. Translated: CASSYPGEGGQPQHF.

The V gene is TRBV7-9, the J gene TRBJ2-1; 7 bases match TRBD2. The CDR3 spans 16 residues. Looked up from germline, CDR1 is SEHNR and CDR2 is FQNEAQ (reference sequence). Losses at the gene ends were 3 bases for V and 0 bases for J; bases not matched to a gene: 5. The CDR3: CASSFPSGISYNEQFF. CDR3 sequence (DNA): TGTGCCAGCAGCTTTCCCAGCGGGATCTCCTACAATGAGCAGTTCTTC.

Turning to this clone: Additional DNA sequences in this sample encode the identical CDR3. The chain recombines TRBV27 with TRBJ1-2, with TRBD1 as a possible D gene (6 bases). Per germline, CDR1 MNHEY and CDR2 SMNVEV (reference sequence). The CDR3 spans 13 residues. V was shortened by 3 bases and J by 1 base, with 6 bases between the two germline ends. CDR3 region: CASSFRGNYGYTF. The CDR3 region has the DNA TGTGCCAGCAGTTTCAGGGGTAACTATGGCTACACCTTC.

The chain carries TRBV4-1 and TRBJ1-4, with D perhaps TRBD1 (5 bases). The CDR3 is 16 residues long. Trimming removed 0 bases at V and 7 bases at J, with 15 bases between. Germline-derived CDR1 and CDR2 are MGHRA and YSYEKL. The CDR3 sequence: CASSQDPAGRAEKLFF. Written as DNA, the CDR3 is TGCGCCAGCAGCCAAGATCCTGCGGGGCGGGCTGAAAAACTGTTTTTT.

CDR3 nucleotides: TGTGCCAGCAGTATAGTCCCCATAGGGGTCCACGAGCAGTACTTC. Translating gives CASSIVPIGVHEQYF. This chain links TRBV9 with TRBJ2-7; the D gene is possibly TRBD1 (5 bases). Trimming removed 5 bases at V and 5 bases at J, with 20 bases between. The CDR3 runs 15 residues. Germline assignment: CDR1 SGDLS and CDR2 YYNGEE.

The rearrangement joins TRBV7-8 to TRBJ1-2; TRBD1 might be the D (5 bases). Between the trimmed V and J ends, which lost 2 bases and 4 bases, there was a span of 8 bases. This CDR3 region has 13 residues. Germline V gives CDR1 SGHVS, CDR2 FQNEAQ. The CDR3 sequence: CASSLRGSYGYTF. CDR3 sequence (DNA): TGTGCCAGCAGCTTACGGGGGTCCTATGGCTACACCTTC.

Here the CDR3 DNA reads TGTGCCAGCAGCGATAGACTAGCGGGAGGGGAATACAATGAGCAGTTCTTC. Translating gives CASSDRLAGGEYNEQFF. The chain couples TRBV9 to TRBJ2-1, with TRBD2 matching over 14 bases. The CDR3 totals 17 residues. Germline-derived CDR1 and CDR2 are SGDLS and YYNGEE. V shed 3 bases and J 4 bases; nucleotides not matched to a gene: 6.

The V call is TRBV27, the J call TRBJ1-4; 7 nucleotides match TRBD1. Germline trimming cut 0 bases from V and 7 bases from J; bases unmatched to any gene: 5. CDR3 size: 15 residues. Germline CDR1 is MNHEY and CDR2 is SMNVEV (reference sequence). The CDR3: CASSLSGQGGEKLFF. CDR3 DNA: TGTGCCAGCAGTTTATCGGGCCAGGGGGGTGAAAAACTGTTTTTT.

CDR3 amino acids: CASSLGLAGGEQYF. The CDR3, as DNA: TGTGCCAGCAGTCTCGGACTAGCGGGAGGCGAGCAGTACTTC. V is TRBV27 and J is TRBJ2-7; 14 bases are a match to TRBD2. The germline V gene has CDR1 MNHEY and CDR2 SMNVEV (reference sequence). The CDR3 totals 14 residues. V trimming: 5 bases; J trimming: 6 bases; junction bases outside the gene matches: 3.